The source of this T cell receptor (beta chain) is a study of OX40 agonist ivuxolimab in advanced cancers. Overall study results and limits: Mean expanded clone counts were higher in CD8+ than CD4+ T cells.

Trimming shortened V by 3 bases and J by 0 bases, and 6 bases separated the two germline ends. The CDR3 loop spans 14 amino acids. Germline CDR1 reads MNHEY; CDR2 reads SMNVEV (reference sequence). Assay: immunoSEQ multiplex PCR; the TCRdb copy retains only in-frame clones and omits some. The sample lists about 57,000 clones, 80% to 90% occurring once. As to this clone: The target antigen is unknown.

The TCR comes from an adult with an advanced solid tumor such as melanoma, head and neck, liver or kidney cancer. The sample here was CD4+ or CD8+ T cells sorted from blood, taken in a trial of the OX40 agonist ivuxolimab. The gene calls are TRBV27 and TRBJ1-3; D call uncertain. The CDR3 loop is CASSFGGSGNTIYF. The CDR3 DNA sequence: TGTGCCAGCAGTTTTGGTGGCTCTGGAAACACCATATATTTT.